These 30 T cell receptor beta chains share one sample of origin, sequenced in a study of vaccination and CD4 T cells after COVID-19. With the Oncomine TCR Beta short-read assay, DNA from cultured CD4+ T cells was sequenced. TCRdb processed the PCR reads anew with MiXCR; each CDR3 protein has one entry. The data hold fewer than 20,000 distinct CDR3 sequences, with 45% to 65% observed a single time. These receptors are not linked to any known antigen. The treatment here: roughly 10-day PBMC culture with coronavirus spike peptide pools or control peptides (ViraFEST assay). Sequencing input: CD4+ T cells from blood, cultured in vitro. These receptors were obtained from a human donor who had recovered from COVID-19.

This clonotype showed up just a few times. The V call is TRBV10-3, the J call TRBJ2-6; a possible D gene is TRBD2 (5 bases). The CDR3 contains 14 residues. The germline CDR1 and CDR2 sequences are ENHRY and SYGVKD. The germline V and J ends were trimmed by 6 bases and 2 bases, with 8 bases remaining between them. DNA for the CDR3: TGTGCCATCAGGGGGAGTCCTGGGGCCAACGTCCTGACTTTC. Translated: CAIRGSPGANVLTF.

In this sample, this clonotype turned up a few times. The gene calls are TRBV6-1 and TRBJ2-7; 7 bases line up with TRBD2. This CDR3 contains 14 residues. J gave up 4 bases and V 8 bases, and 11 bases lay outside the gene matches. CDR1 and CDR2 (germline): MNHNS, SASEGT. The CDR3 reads CASAGRGLRYEQYF. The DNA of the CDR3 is TGTGCCAGCGCGGGAAGGGGACTAAGGTACGAGCAGTACTTC.

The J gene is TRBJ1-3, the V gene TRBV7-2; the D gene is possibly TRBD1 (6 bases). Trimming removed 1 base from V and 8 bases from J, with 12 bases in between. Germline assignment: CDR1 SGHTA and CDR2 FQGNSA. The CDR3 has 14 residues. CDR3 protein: CASSLGGAIDTIYF. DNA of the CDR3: TGTGCCAGCAGCTTAGGGGGGGCTATCGACACCATATATTTT.

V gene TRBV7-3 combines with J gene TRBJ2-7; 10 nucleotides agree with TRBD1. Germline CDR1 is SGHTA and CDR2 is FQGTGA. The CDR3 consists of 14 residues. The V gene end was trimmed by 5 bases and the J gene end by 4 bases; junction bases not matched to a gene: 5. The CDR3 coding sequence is TGTGCCAGCAGCCCGACAGGGGGCAGTTACGAGCAGTACTTC. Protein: CASSPTGGSYEQYF.

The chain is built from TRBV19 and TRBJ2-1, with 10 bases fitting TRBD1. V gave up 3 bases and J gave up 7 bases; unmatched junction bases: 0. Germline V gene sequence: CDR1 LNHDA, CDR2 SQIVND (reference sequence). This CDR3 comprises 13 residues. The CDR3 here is CASSMDRGNEQFF. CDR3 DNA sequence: TGTGCCAGTAGTATGGACAGGGGGAATGAGCAGTTCTTC.

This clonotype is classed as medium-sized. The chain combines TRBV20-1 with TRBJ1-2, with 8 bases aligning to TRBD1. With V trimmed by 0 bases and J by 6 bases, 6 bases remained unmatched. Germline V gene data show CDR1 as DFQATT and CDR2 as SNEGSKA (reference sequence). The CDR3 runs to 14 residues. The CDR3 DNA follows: TGCAGTGCTAGAGATGGCAGGGGGCTCGATGGCTACACCTTC. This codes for CSARDGRGLDGYTF.

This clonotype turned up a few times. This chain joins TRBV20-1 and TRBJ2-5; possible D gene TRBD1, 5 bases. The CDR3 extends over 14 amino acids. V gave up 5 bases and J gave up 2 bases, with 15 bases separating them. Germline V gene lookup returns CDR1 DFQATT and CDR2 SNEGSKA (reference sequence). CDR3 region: CSAGTQARQETQYF. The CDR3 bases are TGCAGTGCTGGAACACAGGCCCGACAAGAGACCCAGTACTTC.

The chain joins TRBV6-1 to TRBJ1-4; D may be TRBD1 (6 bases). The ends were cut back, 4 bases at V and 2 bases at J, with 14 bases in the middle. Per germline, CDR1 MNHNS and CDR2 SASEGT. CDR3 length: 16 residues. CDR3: CASSAGGRITNEKLFF. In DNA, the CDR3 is TGTGCCAGCAGTGCTGGGGGGCGCATTACTAATGAAAAACTGTTTTTT.

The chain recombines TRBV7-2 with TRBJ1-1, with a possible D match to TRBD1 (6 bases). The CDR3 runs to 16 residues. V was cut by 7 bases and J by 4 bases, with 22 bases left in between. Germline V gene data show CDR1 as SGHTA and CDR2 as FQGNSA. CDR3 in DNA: TGTGCCAGCACCTTGTCCTGGGGGGCGTTGGGCACTGAAGCTTTCTTT. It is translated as CASTLSWGALGTEAFF.

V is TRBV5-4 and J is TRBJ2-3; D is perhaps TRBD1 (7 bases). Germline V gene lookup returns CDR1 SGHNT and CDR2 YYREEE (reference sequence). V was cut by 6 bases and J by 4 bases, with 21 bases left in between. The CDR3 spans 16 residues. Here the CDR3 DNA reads TGTGCCAGCACCCATCCCGGGCAGGGGGGCGCAGATACGCAGTATTTT. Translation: CASTHPGQGGADTQYF. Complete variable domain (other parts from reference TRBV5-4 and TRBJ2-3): ETGVTQSPTHLIKTRGQQVTLRCSSQSGHNTVSWYQQALGQGPQFIFQYYREEENGRGNFPPRFSGLQFPNYSSELNVNALELDDSALYLCASTHPGQGGADTQYFGPGTRLTVL.

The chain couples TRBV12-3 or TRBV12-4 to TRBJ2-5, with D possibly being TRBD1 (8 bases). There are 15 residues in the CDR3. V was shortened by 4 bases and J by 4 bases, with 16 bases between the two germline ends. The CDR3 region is CASSSGGQVGETQYF. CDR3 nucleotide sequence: TGTGCCAGCAGTTCGGGGGGACAGGTGGGAGAGACCCAGTACTTC.

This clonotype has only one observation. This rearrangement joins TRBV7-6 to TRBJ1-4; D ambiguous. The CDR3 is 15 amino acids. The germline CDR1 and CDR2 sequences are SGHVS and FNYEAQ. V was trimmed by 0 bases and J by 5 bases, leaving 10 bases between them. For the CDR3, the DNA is TGTGCCAGCAGCTTAGCGGTGTTTCCCAATGAAAAACTGTTTTTT. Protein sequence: CASSLAVFPNEKLFF.

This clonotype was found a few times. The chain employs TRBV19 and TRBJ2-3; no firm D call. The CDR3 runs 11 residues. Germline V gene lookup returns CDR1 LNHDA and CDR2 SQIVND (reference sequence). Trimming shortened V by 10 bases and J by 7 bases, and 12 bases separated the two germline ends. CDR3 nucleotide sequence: TGTGCCACATGTAGGGCAAATACGCAGTATTTT. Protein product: CATCRANTQYF.

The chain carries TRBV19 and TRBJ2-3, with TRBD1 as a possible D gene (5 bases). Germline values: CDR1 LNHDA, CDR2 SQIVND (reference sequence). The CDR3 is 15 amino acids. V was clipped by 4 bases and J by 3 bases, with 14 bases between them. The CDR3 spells CASSTRRAATDTQYF. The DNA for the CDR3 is TGTGCCAGTAGTACGCGCAGGGCTGCGACAGATACGCAGTATTTT.

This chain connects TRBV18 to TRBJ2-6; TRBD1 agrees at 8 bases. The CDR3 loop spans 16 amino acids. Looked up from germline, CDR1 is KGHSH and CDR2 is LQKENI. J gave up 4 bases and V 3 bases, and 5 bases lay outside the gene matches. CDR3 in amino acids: CASSPQGAAGANVLTF. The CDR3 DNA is TGTGCCAGCTCACCGCAGGGGGCGGCAGGGGCCAACGTCCTGACTTTC.

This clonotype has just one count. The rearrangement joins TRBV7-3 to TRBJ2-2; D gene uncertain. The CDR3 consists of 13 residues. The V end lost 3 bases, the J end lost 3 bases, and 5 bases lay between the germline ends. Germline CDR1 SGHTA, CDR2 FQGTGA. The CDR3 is CASSFLHTGELFF. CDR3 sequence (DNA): TGTGCCAGCAGCTTTCTTCACACCGGGGAGCTGTTTTTT.

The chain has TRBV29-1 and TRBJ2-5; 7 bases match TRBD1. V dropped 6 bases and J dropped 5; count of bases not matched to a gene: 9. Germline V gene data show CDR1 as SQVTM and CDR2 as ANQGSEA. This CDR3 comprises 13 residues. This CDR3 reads CSVRTGAGETQYF. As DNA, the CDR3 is TGCAGCGTACGGACAGGCGCCGGGGAGACCCAGTACTTC.

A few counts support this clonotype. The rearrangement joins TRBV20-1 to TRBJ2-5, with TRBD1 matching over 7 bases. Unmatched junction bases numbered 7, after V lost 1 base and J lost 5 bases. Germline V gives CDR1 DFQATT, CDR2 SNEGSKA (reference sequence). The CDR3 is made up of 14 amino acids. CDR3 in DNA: TGCAGTGCTAGAGCTTCGACAGGGCTCGAGACCCAGTACTTC. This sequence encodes CSARASTGLETQYF.

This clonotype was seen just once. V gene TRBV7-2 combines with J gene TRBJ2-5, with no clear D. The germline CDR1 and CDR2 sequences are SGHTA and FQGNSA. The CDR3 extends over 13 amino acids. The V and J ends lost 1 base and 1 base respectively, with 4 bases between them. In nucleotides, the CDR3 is TGTGCCAGCAGCTTAGACTTCCAAGAGACCCAGTACTTC. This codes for CASSLDFQETQYF.

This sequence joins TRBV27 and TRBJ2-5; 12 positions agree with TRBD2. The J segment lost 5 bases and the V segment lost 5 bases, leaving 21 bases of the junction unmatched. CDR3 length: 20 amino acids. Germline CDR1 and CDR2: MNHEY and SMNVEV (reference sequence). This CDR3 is CASSINHRTSGRSSWETQYF. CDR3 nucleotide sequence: TGTGCCAGCAGTATCAACCACCGAACTAGCGGGAGGTCCTCGTGGGAGACCCAGTACTTC.

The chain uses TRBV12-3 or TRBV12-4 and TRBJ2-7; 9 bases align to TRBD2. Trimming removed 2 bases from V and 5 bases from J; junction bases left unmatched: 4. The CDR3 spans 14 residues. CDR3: CASSLSSGMDEQYF. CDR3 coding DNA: TGTGCCAGCAGTTTATCTAGCGGGATGGACGAGCAGTACTTC.

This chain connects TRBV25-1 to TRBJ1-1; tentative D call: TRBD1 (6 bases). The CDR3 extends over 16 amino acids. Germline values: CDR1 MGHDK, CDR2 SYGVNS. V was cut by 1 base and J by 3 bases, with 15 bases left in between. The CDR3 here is CASSESGRGRDTEAFF. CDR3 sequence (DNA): TGTGCCAGCAGTGAATCCGGCAGGGGAAGGGACACTGAAGCTTTCTTT. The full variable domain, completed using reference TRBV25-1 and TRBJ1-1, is EADIYQTPRYLVIGTGKKITLECSQTMGHDKMYWYQQDPGMELHLIHYSYGVNSTEKGDLSSESTVSRIRTEHFPLTLESARPSHTSQYLCASSESGRGRDTEAFFGQGTRLTVV.

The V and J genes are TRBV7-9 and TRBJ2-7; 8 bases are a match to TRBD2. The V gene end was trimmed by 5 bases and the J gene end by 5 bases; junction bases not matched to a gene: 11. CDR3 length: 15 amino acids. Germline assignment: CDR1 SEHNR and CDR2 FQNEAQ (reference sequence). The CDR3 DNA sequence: TGTGCCAGCAGCCCATTAGCGGGAACCGGCAACGAGCAGTACTTC. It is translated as CASSPLAGTGNEQYF. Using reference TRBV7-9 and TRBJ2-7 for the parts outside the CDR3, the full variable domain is DTGVSQNPRHKITKRGQNVTFRCDPISEHNRLYWYRQTLGQGPEFLTYFQNEAQLEKSRLLSDRFSAERPKGSFSTLEIQRTEQGDSAMYLCASSPLAGTGNEQYFGPGTRLTVT.

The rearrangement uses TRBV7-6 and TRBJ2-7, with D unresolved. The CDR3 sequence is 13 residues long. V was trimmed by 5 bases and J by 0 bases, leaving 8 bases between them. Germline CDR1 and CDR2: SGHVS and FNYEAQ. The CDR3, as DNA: TGTGCCAGCAGCCCGGCCGCCTCCTACGAGCAGTACTTC. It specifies CASSPAASYEQYF.

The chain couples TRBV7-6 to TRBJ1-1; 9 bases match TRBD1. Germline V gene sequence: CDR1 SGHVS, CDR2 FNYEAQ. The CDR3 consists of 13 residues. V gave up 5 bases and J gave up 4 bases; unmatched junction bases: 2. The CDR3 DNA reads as TGTGCCAGCAGCACGACAGGGGGCACTGAAGCTTTCTTT. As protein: CASSTTGGTEAFF. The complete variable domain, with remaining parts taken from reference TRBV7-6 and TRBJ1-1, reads GAGVSQSPRYKVTKRGQDVALRCDPISGHVSLYWYRQALGQGPEFLTYFNYEAQQDKSGLPNDRFSAERPEGSISTLTIQRTEQRDSAMYRCASSTTGGTEAFFGQGTRLTVV.

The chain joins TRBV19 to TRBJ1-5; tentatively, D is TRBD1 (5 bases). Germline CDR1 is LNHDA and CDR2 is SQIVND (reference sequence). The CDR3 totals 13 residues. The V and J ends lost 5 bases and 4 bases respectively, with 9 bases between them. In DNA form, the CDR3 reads TGTGCCAGTAGTGTCGACAGAAATCAGCCCCAGCATTTT. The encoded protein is CASSVDRNQPQHF. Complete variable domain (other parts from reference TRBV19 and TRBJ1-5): DGGITQSPKYLFRKEGQNVTLSCEQNLNHDAMYWYRQDPGQGLRLIYYSQIVNDFQKGDIAEGYSVSREKKESFPLTVTSAQKNPTAFYLCASSVDRNQPQHFGDGTRLSIL.

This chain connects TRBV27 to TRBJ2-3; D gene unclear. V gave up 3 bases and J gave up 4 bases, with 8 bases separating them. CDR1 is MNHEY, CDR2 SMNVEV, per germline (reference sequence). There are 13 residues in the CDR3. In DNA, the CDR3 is TGTGCCAGCAGTTTCGGACGGGCAGATACGCAGTATTTT. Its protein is CASSFGRADTQYF.

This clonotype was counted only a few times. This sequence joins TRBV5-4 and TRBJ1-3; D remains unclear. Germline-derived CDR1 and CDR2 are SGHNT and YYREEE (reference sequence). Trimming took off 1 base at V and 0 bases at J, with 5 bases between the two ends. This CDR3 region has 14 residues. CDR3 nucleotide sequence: TGTGCCAGCAGCTTGCCCTACTCTGGAAACACCATATATTTT. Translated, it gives CASSLPYSGNTIYF.

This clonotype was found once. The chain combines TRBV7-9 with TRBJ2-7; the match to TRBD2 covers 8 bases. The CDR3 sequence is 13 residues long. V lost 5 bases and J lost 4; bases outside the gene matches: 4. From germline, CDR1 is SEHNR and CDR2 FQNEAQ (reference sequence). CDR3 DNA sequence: TGTGCCAGCAGCCGTAGCGGGGCTTACGAGCAGTACTTC. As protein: CASSRSGAYEQYF.

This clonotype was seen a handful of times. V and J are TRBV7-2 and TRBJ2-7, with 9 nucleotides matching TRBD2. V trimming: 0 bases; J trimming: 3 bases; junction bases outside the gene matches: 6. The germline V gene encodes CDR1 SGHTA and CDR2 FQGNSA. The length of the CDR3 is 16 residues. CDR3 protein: CASSLAGSGGIYEQYF. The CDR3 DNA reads TGTGCCAGCAGCTTAGCGGGTAGCGGGGGAATCTACGAGCAGTACTTC.